This TCR beta chain comes out of a study of technical replicates of blood from a few donors. V lost 1 base and J 1 base, leaving 13 bases between the germline ends. This CDR3 contains 17 residues. The V gene's germline CDR1 is LGHNA and CDR2 YNFKEQ. Profiled with immunoSEQ multiplex PCR; TCRdb holds only in-frame clones, not every one. Here the sample spans about 70,000 clones, 90% to 95% being singletons. The genes are TRBV4-2 and TRBJ2-2, with D maybe TRBD1 (5 bases). The clonotype comes from a human donor in good health. Sequencing was performed on T cells isolated from PBMCs. The chain's CDR3 is CASSQVGLGLNTGELFF. The CDR3 nucleotides read TGTGCCAGCAGCCAAGTAGGTTTGGGGCTGAACACCGGGGAGCTGTTTTTT.